A selection of T cell receptor beta chains follows, all from one sample in a study of T cell responses to AZD1222 COVID-19 vaccine. Measured with immunoSEQ multiplex PCR; TCRdb has only the in-frame clones, and not every one. The sample consists of fewer than 180,000 clones, more than 90% of them appearing once. Sequences were derived from peripheral blood, sampled 28 days after the second AZD1222 dose. These receptor sequences come from an adult who received the AZD1222 COVID-19 vaccine. The CDR3 runs from the conserved cysteine through the conserved F or W. A D gene is named only where the DNA matches it firmly.

TRBV5-1	TRBD2	TRBJ2-1	TGCGCCAGCAGCTTGGGAGCGGGGCCCCCAGTCGATCCGTTCTTC	CASSLGAGPPVDPFF
TRBV27	TRBD1	TRBJ2-3	TGTGCCAGCAGTTTAATGCCAGGGGGCGGCACAGATACGCAGTATTTT	CASSLMPGGGTDTQYF
TRBV13	TRBD2	TRBJ2-5	TGTGCCAGTGGGACTAGCGGGAGGTACCAAGAGACCCAGTACTTC	CASGTSGRYQETQYF
TRBV6-1	-	TRBJ1-6	TGTGCCAGCAGTGACGGAGGACAGACGGTTTTTGGAAATTCACCCCTCCACTTT	CASSDGGQTVFGNSPLHF
TRBV28	TRBD1	TRBJ2-5	TGTGCCAGCAACAGGGACAGGGGTGAGACCCAGTACTTC	CASNRDRGETQYF
TRBV6-5	-	TRBJ1-5	TGTGCCAGCAGGTCCCGGGGGGACCAGCCCCAGCATTTT	CASRSRGDQPQHF
TRBV19	TRBD1	TRBJ1-2	TGTGCCAGTAGTCCCGACAGGGCATACTATGGCTACACCTTC	CASSPDRAYYGYTF
TRBV5-1	-	TRBJ2-3	TGCGCCAGCAGCTTGGATGGAGGTTACACAGATACGCAGTATTTT	CASSLDGGYTDTQYF
TRBV6-1	-	TRBJ2-3	TGTGCCAGCAGTGAATGGGGTCAGCCTCATAGCACAGATACGCAGTATTTT	CASSEWGQPHSTDTQYF
TRBV3-1/TRBV3-2	-	TRBJ1-2	TGTGCCAGCAGCCAACCACAGGGAAACGGTGGCTACACCTTC	CASSQPQGNGGYTF
TRBV3-1/TRBV3-2	TRBD2	TRBJ2-3	TGTGCCAGCAGCCACCTGGGACTAGCGGGAACAGATACGCAGTATTTT	CASSHLGLAGTDTQYF
TRBV28	-	TRBJ1-1	TGTGCCAGCAGTTTATCAAAGGTGATTAGTATGAACACTGAAGCTTTCTTT	CASSLSKVISMNTEAFF